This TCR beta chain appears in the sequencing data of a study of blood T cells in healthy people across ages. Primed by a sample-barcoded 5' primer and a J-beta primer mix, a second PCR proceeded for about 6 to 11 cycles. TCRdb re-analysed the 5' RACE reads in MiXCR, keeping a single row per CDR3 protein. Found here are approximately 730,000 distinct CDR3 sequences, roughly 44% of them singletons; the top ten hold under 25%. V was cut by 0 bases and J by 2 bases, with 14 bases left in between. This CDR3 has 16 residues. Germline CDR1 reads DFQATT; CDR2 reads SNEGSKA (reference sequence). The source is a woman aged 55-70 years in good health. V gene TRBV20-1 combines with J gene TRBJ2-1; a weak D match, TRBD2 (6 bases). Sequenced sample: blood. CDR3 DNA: TGCAGTGCTAGAGATCAGGCTAGCGAGGCCTACAATGAGCAGTTCTTC. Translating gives CSARDQASEAYNEQFF.